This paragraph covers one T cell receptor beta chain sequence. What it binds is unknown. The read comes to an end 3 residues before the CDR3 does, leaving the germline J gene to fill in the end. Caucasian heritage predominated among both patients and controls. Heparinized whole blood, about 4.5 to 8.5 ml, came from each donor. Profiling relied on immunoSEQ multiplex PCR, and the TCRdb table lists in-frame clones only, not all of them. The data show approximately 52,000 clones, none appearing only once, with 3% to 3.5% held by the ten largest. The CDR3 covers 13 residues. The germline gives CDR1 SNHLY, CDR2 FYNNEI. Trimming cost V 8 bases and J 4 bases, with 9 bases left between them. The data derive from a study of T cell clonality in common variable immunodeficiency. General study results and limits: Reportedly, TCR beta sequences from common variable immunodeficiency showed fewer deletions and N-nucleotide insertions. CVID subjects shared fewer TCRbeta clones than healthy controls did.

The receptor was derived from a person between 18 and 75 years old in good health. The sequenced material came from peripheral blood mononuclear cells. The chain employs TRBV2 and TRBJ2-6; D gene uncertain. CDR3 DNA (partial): TGTGCCAGCGGCGGCCAAGGGGCCAACGTC. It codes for CASGGQGANV. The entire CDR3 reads CASGGQGANVLTF.